The text below deals with one T cell receptor (beta chain). This entry comes from a study of cytotoxic CD8 clonotypes in ibrutinib-treated CLL. The V gene's germline CDR1 is MNHNY and CDR2 SVGAGI (reference sequence). After removal of 5 bases from V and 5 bases from J, the junction contained 10 bases not matched to a gene. This CDR3 region has 15 residues. Data came from immunoSEQ multiplex PCR; TCRdb stores just in-frame clones and leaves some out. The table has around 20,000 clones, about 75% seen once. The chain couples TRBV6-6 to TRBJ2-7; TRBD1 matches at 9 bases. Source: PBMCs, taken before ibrutinib treatment. The TCR sequence derives from a human donor with chronic lymphocytic leukemia. The CDR3 DNA reads as TGTGCCAGCAGTCAGGGACAGGGTAAAACCCACGAGCAGTACTTC. It translates to CASSQGQGKTHEQYF.